This T cell receptor beta chain comes out of a study of blood T cell repertoires in COVID-19. Study background: Donors in the United States, Italy and Spain gave samples during acute or convalescent COVID-19. T cells, B-cell-depleted T cells, or PBMCs supplied cDNA or gDNA.

This CDR3 is built from 14 residues. Germline V gene lookup returns CDR1 MDHEN and CDR2 SYDVKM. The V and J ends lost 4 bases and 4 bases, in that order; junction bases with no gene match: 5. In the source study's methods: Amplification of reference gene primers was used by the study to estimate nucleated cell counts. Only in-frame clones appear in the TCRdb table, and some are missing; sequencing was by immunoSEQ multiplex PCR. That table furnishes V, J and clone size, whereas the DNA furnished D and trimming. The table shows around 230,000 clones, with about 83% occurring only once. The sequence derives from a woman in her thirties or forties with active or convalescent COVID-19. The sequenced material came from peripheral blood. V gene TRBV28 combines with J gene TRBJ1-1, with 8 bases aligning to TRBD1. The CDR3 DNA is TGTGCCAGCAGTTCAGGGGGCTTGGGCACTGAAGCTTTCTTT. Its translation: CASSSGGLGTEAFF.